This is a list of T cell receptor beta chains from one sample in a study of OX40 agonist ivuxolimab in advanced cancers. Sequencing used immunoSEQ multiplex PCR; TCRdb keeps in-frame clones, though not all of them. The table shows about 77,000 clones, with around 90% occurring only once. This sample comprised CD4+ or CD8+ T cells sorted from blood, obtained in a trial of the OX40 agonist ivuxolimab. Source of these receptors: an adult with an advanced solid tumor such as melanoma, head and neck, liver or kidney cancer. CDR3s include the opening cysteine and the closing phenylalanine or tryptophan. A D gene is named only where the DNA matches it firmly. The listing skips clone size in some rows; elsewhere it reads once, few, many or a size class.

CASSWGGGTYNEQFF TGTGCCAGCAGCTGGGGGGGAGGTACCTACAATGAGCAGTTCTTC TRBD2 TRBJ2-1 TRBV11-3 .
CASTPNRGSEKLFF TGTGCCAGTACCCCAAACAGGGGGAGCGAAAAACTGTTTTTT TRBD1 TRBJ1-4 TRBV19 .
CASSPRGQGYGYTF TGTGCCAGCAGCCCCAGGGGGCAAGGCTATGGCTACACCTTC TRBD1 TRBJ1-2 TRBV7-9 .
CASSLGSSYGYTF TGTGCCAGCAGCTTAGGTTCTAGCTATGGCTACACCTTC . TRBJ1-2 TRBV5-6 .
CASSLVASALPGAKNIQYF TGTGCCAGCAGCTTAGTGGCTAGCGCCCTACCGGGGGCCAAAAACATTCAGTACTTC . TRBJ2-4 TRBV11-2 .
CASSLVSGQGYNEQFF TGCGCCAGCAGCTTGGTTTCTGGACAGGGGTACAATGAGCAGTTCTTC TRBD1 TRBJ2-1 TRBV5-1 .
CASFGFGVNSYEQYF TGTGCCAGCTTTGGCTTTGGGGTCAACTCCTACGAGCAGTACTTC . TRBJ2-7 TRBV27 .
CASSYKRTENEKLFF TGTGCCAGCAGTTACAAGCGGACAGAAAATGAAAAACTGTTTTTT . TRBJ1-4 TRBV6-6 .
CSVSGGSYEQYF TGCAGCGTTTCAGGGGGCTCCTACGAGCAGTACTTC TRBD1 TRBJ2-7 TRBV29-1 .
CASSSISGTGEYGYTF TGTGCCAGCAGCTCAATATCCGGGACAGGGGAATATGGCTACACCTTC TRBD1 TRBJ1-2 TRBV7-9 .
CASSLNGGSNTGELFF TGTGCCAGCAGCTTAAACGGCGGTTCGAACACCGGGGAGCTGTTTTTT . TRBJ2-2 TRBV7-2 .
CATSPRGYGYTF TGTGCCACCAGCCCCCGCGGCTATGGCTACACCTTC . TRBJ1-2 TRBV15 .
CASSESHGYTF TGTGCCAGCAGTGAATCACATGGCTACACCTTC . TRBJ1-2 TRBV6-1 .
CASSYDTSSYNEQFF TGTGCCAGCAGTTACGATACTAGCTCCTACAATGAGCAGTTCTTC . TRBJ2-1 TRBV6-6 .
CASNKRTGGTGELFF TGTGCCAGCAACAAAAGGACAGGGGGCACCGGGGAGCTGTTTTTT TRBD1 TRBJ2-2 TRBV11-2 .
CASSLEFGNQPQHF TGCGCCAGCAGCTTGGAGTTCGGAAATCAGCCCCAGCATTTT . TRBJ1-5 TRBV5-1 few
CASSTRPPPYEQYF TGTGCCAGCAGCACCCGACCTCCTCCCTACGAGCAGTACTTC . TRBJ2-7 TRBV7-9 .
CASSFPSPGLASDTQYF TGTGCCAGCAGCTTTCCCTCCCCGGGACTAGCTTCAGATACGCAGTATTTT TRBD2 TRBJ2-3 TRBV11-2 .
CASSLAASGRGTQYF TGCGCCAGCAGCTTGGCGGCTAGCGGGAGGGGTACGCAGTATTTT TRBD2 TRBJ2-3 TRBV5-1 .
CASSLGQGYEQYF TGTGCCAGCAGTTTGGGACAGGGGTATGAGCAGTACTTC TRBD1 TRBJ2-7 TRBV6-6 .
CASKELSGSSYEQYF TGCGCCAGCAAAGAACTTAGCGGGAGCTCCTACGAGCAGTACTTC TRBD2 TRBJ2-7 TRBV5-1 .
CASSPRQGLGYTF TGTGCCAGCAGTCCACGACAGGGGTTGGGCTACACCTTC TRBD1 TRBJ1-2 TRBV6-6 many
CASSVGGTGEGYTF TGCGCCAGCAGCGTTGGAGGGACAGGGGAGGGCTACACCTTC TRBD1 TRBJ1-2 TRBV5-1 .
CASSRQGNNEKLFF TGTGCCAGCAGCCGACAGGGGAATAATGAAAAACTGTTTTTT TRBD1 TRBJ1-4 TRBV7-8 .
CASSLRASTGELFF TGTGCCAGCAGCTTACGGGCTTCCACCGGGGAGCTGTTTTTT . TRBJ2-2 TRBV5-4 .
CASSTPGLAGVSYNEQFF TGTGCCAGCAGCACCCCGGGACTAGCGGGTGTCTCCTACAATGAGCAGTTCTTC TRBD2 TRBJ2-1 TRBV7-3 .
CASSPRGGDEQFF TGCGCCAGCAGCCCTCGAGGGGGGGACGAGCAGTTCTTC . TRBJ2-1 TRBV4-3 once
CASSHTGGGSGANVLTF TGCGCCAGCAGCCATACAGGGGGCGGCTCTGGGGCCAACGTCCTGACTTTC TRBD1 TRBJ2-6 TRBV5-1 .
CASSTYNEQFF TGTGCCAGCAGCACCTACAATGAGCAGTTCTTC . TRBJ2-1 TRBV7-2 .
CASSSPETSGSYEQYF TGTGCCAGCAGTTCCCCCGAGACTAGCGGGAGCTACGAGCAGTACTTC TRBD2 TRBJ2-7 TRBV6-5 once
CASSRGTANSYEQYF TGTGCCAGCAGCCGCGGGACCGCGAACTCCTACGAGCAGTACTTC . TRBJ2-7 TRBV28 once
CASSTGQGVSYEQYF TGTGCCAGCAGTACGGGACAGGGGGTTTCCTACGAGCAGTACTTC TRBD1 TRBJ2-7 TRBV6-6 .
CASSAAGTLNEKLFF TGTGCCAGCAGTGCTGCTGGGACATTAAATGAAAAACTGTTTTTT . TRBJ1-4 TRBV6-1 .
CATPPGSGANVLTF TGTGCCACCCCCCCGGGCTCTGGGGCCAACGTCCTGACTTTC . TRBJ2-6 TRBV19 .
CASSFRGAYGYTF TGTGCCAGCAGTTTTAGGGGGGCCTATGGCTACACCTTC . TRBJ1-2 TRBV27 .
CASSGDRNTEAFF TGTGCCAGTAGTGGGGACAGGAACACTGAAGCTTTCTTT TRBD1 TRBJ1-1 TRBV19 .
CASSIGGGSNQPQHF TGTGCCAGCAGTATCGGTGGGGGAAGCAATCAGCCCCAGCATTTT . TRBJ1-5 TRBV6-5 once
CASTPRAEASNEQFF TGTGCCAGCACCCCTCGCGCGGAGGCGAGCAATGAGCAGTTCTTC . TRBJ2-1 TRBV28 .